This T cell receptor (beta chain) is drawn from a study of post-analysis software for immune sequencing data. Turning to the study itself: Some patients lacked subtype; others had relapsing-remitting, secondary progressive or progressive-relapsing disease. Study conclusions and caveats: There was significantly lower normalized Chao1 diversity in multiple sclerosis patients than in controls. Roughly five TRBV segments were more frequent in patients than controls; TRBV5-6, TRBV5-1 and TRBV20-1 belonged to this group. Clustering by F measure revealed strong co-clustering among samples prepared together in one batch.

Researchers reported that TCR beta cDNA libraries carried unique molecular identifiers. Roughly 500,000 cDNA molecules were obtained per 1 to 10 million input T cells. From the PCR reads, TCRdb called clonotypes with MiXCR, one entry per CDR3 protein. The table has 450,000 to 700,000 distinct CDR3 sequences, 44% seen once. The CDR3 extends over 16 amino acids. V gave up 4 bases and J gave up 0 bases; unmatched junction bases: 6. CDR1 and CDR2 from the germline V gene are SGHRS and YFSETQ. Details on this clonotype: The antigen remains unidentified.

This clonotype originated in a girl between 5 and 17 years old with multiple sclerosis. The V gene is TRBV5-1, the J gene TRBJ2-1, with 8 bases identical to TRBD2. Sequenced material: blood. The CDR3 spells CASSPGTRASYNEQFF. The DNA of the CDR3 is TGCGCCAGCAGCCCCGGGACTAGGGCCTCCTACAATGAGCAGTTCTTC.